This T cell receptor (beta chain) was retrieved from a study of shared clonotypes between healthy human individuals. Under the authors' procedure: Because ImmunoSEQ provided only junction sequences with no quality scores, the filtering differed. The data were produced by immunoSEQ multiplex PCR, yet TCRdb's version contains in-frame clones alone and is incomplete. The V and J calls and the clone size are those of that table, but D and trimming were determined from the DNA. The sample lists approximately 350,000 clones, over 65% occurring once. The V and J ends lost 6 bases and 5 bases, in that order; junction bases with no gene match: 3. Germline CDR1 reads SQVTM; CDR2 reads ANQGSEA. The CDR3 is 13 amino acids.

Sequenced sample: memory CD4+ T cells sorted from blood. Subset noted: CD45RA-negative fraction. This receptor was obtained from a man aged 30-40 years in good health. The V call is TRBV29-1, the J call TRBJ2-3; 12 bases fit TRBD2. This CDR3 is CSVRLAGVDTQYF. For the CDR3, the DNA is TGCAGCGTGCGACTAGCGGGAGTAGATACGCAGTATTTT.